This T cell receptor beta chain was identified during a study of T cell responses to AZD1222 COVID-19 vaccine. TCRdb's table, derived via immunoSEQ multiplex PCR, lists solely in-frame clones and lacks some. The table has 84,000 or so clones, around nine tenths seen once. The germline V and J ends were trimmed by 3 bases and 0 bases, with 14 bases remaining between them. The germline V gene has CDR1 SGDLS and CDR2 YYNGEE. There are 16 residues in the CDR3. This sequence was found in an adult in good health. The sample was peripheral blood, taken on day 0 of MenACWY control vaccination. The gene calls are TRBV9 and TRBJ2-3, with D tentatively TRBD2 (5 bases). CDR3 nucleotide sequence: TGTGCCAGCAGCGACGAGGACTCCTCTAGCACAGATACGCAGTATTTT. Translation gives CASSDEDSSSTDTQYF.